These T cell receptor beta chains were read from a single sample in a study of long-term antiretroviral therapy in people with HIV. Method: immunoSEQ multiplex PCR; TCRdb's copy keeps in-frame clones and lacks some. Among under 14,000 clones listed, approximately 85% were seen once. Source: unsorted PBMCs, taken 1.8 years after starting antiretroviral therapy. The receptors were gathered from a man aged 35-49 years with HIV. Each CDR3 is given with its conserved first and last residue. D genes are given only for firm matches. For some rows the clone size is stated as once, few or many, or as a class when expanded; others skip it.

v_gene: TRBV5-4; len: 13; d_gene: TRBD1; j_gene: TRBJ2-5; abundance: -; CDR3aa: CASSQGQQETQYF; CDR3nt: TGTGCCAGCAGCCAGGGACAGCAAGAGACCCAGTACTTC
v_gene: TRBV30; len: 13; d_gene: TRBD1; j_gene: TRBJ2-5; abundance: -; CDR3aa: CAWIGTGRETQYF; CDR3nt: TGTGCCTGGATAGGGACAGGGAGAGAGACCCAGTACTTC
v_gene: TRBV27; len: 13; d_gene: -; j_gene: TRBJ1-1; abundance: -; CDR3aa: CASSLSGYTEAFF; CDR3nt: TGTGCCAGCAGTTTATCCGGGTACACTGAAGCTTTCTTT
v_gene: TRBV4-1; len: 11; d_gene: -; j_gene: TRBJ2-7; abundance: few; CDR3aa: CASSQETEQYF; CDR3nt: TGCGCCAGCAGCCAAGAAACAGAGCAGTACTTC
v_gene: TRBV28; len: 14; d_gene: -; j_gene: TRBJ2-1; abundance: -; CDR3aa: CATDGESSYNEQFF; CDR3nt: TGTGCCACCGATGGGGAGAGTTCCTACAATGAGCAGTTCTTC
v_gene: TRBV2; len: 14; d_gene: -; j_gene: TRBJ2-6; abundance: -; CDR3aa: CATKQDPGANVLTF; CDR3nt: TGTGCCACCAAACAGGATCCTGGGGCCAACGTCCTGACTTTC
v_gene: TRBV11-3; len: 16; d_gene: -; j_gene: TRBJ2-3; abundance: -; CDR3aa: CASSDKAGWSTDTQYF; CDR3nt: TGTGCCAGCAGCGACAAAGCGGGCTGGAGCACAGATACGCAGTATTTT
v_gene: TRBV5-5; len: 12; d_gene: TRBD1; j_gene: TRBJ1-2; abundance: few; CDR3aa: CASSRTGDGYTF; CDR3nt: TGTGCCAGCAGCCGGACAGGGGATGGCTACACCTTC
v_gene: TRBV5-1; len: 15; d_gene: TRBD2; j_gene: TRBJ2-2; abundance: -; CDR3aa: CASSSLAGEPGELFF; CDR3nt: TGCGCCAGCAGCTCGCTAGCGGGAGAGCCCGGGGAGCTGTTTTTT
v_gene: TRBV7-9; len: 13; d_gene: -; j_gene: TRBJ2-7; abundance: once; CDR3aa: CASSLSSSYEQYF; CDR3nt: TGTGCCAGCAGCTTATCCAGCTCCTACGAGCAGTACTTC
v_gene: TRBV6-5; len: 16; d_gene: -; j_gene: TRBJ1-1; abundance: -; CDR3aa: CASSYSMLLVNTEAFF; CDR3nt: TGTGCCAGCAGTTACTCGATGTTACTCGTGAACACTGAAGCTTTCTTT
v_gene: TRBV28; len: 16; d_gene: -; j_gene: TRBJ1-3; abundance: -; CDR3aa: CASDSNRVIGGNTIYF; CDR3nt: TGTGCCAGCGATTCTAACAGGGTCATTGGCGGAAACACCATATATTTT
v_gene: TRBV27; len: 13; d_gene: TRBD1; j_gene: TRBJ1-2; abundance: -; CDR3aa: CASAGTGPYGYTF; CDR3nt: TGTGCCAGCGCCGGGACAGGGCCTTATGGCTACACCTTC
v_gene: TRBV7-8; len: 12; d_gene: -; j_gene: TRBJ1-2; abundance: -; CDR3aa: CASSLGGYGYTF; CDR3nt: TGTGCCAGCAGCTTAGGGGGCTATGGCTACACCTTC
v_gene: TRBV6-6; len: 14; d_gene: -; j_gene: TRBJ2-1; abundance: -; CDR3aa: CASSSHSRDPEQFF; CDR3nt: TGTGCCAGCAGTTCCCACAGCCGGGATCCCGAGCAGTTCTTC
v_gene: TRBV5-1; len: 13; d_gene: -; j_gene: TRBJ1-2; abundance: -; CDR3aa: CASSKGGAYGYTF; CDR3nt: TGCGCCAGCAGTAAGGGGGGAGCGTATGGCTACACCTTC
v_gene: TRBV28; len: 15; d_gene: -; j_gene: TRBJ2-2; abundance: -; CDR3aa: CASSLWGAGTGELFF; CDR3nt: TGTGCCAGCAGTTTATGGGGGGCGGGCACCGGGGAGCTGTTTTTT
v_gene: TRBV19; len: 11; d_gene: -; j_gene: TRBJ1-2; abundance: -; CDR3aa: CASTDGTRYTF; CDR3nt: TGTGCCAGTACCGACGGGACACGCTACACCTTC
v_gene: TRBV5-6; len: 15; d_gene: -; j_gene: TRBJ2-5; abundance: few; CDR3aa: CASSLVQGIMETQYF; CDR3nt: TGTGCCAGCAGCTTGGTGCAGGGTATCATGGAGACCCAGTACTTC
v_gene: TRBV11-3; len: 12; d_gene: TRBD1; j_gene: TRBJ2-7; abundance: -; CDR3aa: CASSRGLYEQYF; CDR3nt: TGTGCCAGCAGCAGGGGGCTGTACGAGCAGTACTTC
v_gene: TRBV28; len: 13; d_gene: -; j_gene: TRBJ2-7; abundance: once; CDR3aa: CASRGDSPYEQYF; CDR3nt: TGTGCCAGCAGAGGGGACTCCCCCTACGAGCAGTACTTC
v_gene: TRBV5-6; len: 15; d_gene: -; j_gene: TRBJ2-1; abundance: -; CDR3aa: CASSSRLRSYNEQFF; CDR3nt: TGTGCCAGCAGCTCCAGGCTTCGCTCCTACAATGAGCAGTTCTTC
v_gene: TRBV5-8; len: 14; d_gene: -; j_gene: TRBJ2-3; abundance: few; CDR3aa: CATRTLVSTDTQYF; CDR3nt: TGTGCCACCCGGACGTTAGTTAGCACAGATACGCAGTATTTT
v_gene: TRBV11-2; len: 15; d_gene: -; j_gene: TRBJ2-7; abundance: -; CDR3aa: CASSLYPAGSYEQYF; CDR3nt: TGTGCCAGCAGCTTATACCCGGCAGGGAGCTACGAGCAGTACTTC
v_gene: TRBV5-1; len: 12; d_gene: -; j_gene: TRBJ2-3; abundance: -; CDR3aa: CASSMTTDTQYF; CDR3nt: TGCGCCAGCAGCATGACCACAGATACGCAGTATTTT
v_gene: TRBV7-6; len: 14; d_gene: TRBD1; j_gene: TRBJ2-1; abundance: -; CDR3aa: CASTRTGAWDEQFF; CDR3nt: TGTGCCAGCACCCGGACAGGGGCATGGGATGAGCAGTTCTTC
v_gene: TRBV4-3; len: 16; d_gene: -; j_gene: TRBJ1-1; abundance: -; CDR3aa: CASSQDSGFMNTEAFF; CDR3nt: TGCGCCAGCAGCCAAGATTCCGGATTCATGAACACTGAAGCTTTCTTT
v_gene: TRBV7-9; len: 14; d_gene: TRBD1; j_gene: TRBJ2-5; abundance: once; CDR3aa: CASSFPTGEETQYF; CDR3nt: TGTGCCAGCAGCTTCCCGACAGGGGAAGAGACCCAGTACTTC
v_gene: TRBV19; len: 13; d_gene: -; j_gene: TRBJ1-1; abundance: -; CDR3aa: CASSMAGGTEAFF; CDR3nt: TGTGCCAGTAGTATGGCGGGGGGCACTGAAGCTTTCTTT
v_gene: TRBV28; len: 12; d_gene: -; j_gene: TRBJ1-1; abundance: -; CDR3aa: CASSSLDTEAFF; CDR3nt: TGTGCCAGCAGTTCCTTGGACACTGAAGCTTTCTTT
v_gene: TRBV7-9; len: 11; d_gene: -; j_gene: TRBJ2-7; abundance: -; CDR3aa: CASSLGDEQYF; CDR3nt: TGTGCCAGCAGCTTAGGTGACGAGCAGTACTTC
v_gene: TRBV7-3; len: 17; d_gene: TRBD2; j_gene: TRBJ2-1; abundance: -; CDR3aa: CASSSGSGRYPGTEQFF; CDR3nt: TGTGCCAGCAGTTCAGGGAGCGGGAGGTACCCGGGCACTGAGCAGTTCTTC
v_gene: TRBV7-3; len: 13; d_gene: TRBD2; j_gene: TRBJ2-1; abundance: -; CDR3aa: CASSLGLVSEQFF; CDR3nt: TGTGCCAGCAGCTTAGGACTAGTCTCTGAGCAGTTCTTC
v_gene: TRBV28; len: 15; d_gene: -; j_gene: TRBJ2-7; abundance: -; CDR3aa: CASSLPQTATYEQYF; CDR3nt: TGTGCCAGCAGTTTGCCCCAGACAGCTACCTACGAGCAGTACTTC
v_gene: TRBV2; len: 15; d_gene: -; j_gene: TRBJ2-5; abundance: -; CDR3aa: CASSGTRPVQETQYF; CDR3nt: TGTGCCAGCAGCGGGACTCGGCCCGTCCAAGAGACCCAGTACTTC
v_gene: TRBV30; len: 11; d_gene: -; j_gene: TRBJ2-1; abundance: once; CDR3aa: CAWTASGEQFF; CDR3nt: TGTGCCTGGACAGCCTCTGGGGAGCAGTTCTTC
v_gene: TRBV5-4; len: 16; d_gene: TRBD2; j_gene: TRBJ2-3; abundance: -; CDR3aa: CASSLGAGVRPDTQYF; CDR3nt: TGTGCCAGCAGCTTGGGAGCGGGAGTTCGGCCAGATACGCAGTATTTT
v_gene: TRBV19; len: 14; d_gene: -; j_gene: TRBJ2-3; abundance: -; CDR3aa: CASSPGDHTDTQYF; CDR3nt: TGTGCCAGCAGCCCCGGGGACCACACAGATACGCAGTATTTT
v_gene: TRBV4-3; len: 15; d_gene: -; j_gene: TRBJ1-4; abundance: -; CDR3aa: CASSQDGRGNEKLFF; CDR3nt: TGCGCCAGCAGCCAAGATGGCCGGGGCAATGAAAAACTGTTTTTT
v_gene: TRBV5-6; len: 14; d_gene: -; j_gene: TRBJ2-3; abundance: -; CDR3aa: CASSLGQNTDTQYF; CDR3nt: TGTGCCAGCAGCTTGGGTCAAAACACAGATACGCAGTATTTT
v_gene: TRBV4-3; len: 15; d_gene: -; j_gene: TRBJ1-1; abundance: -; CDR3aa: CASSPTSGGSTEAFF; CDR3nt: TGCGCCAGCAGCCCTACTTCGGGGGGAAGTACTGAAGCTTTCTTT
v_gene: TRBV27; len: 15; d_gene: -; j_gene: TRBJ2-7; abundance: -; CDR3aa: CASSFRDMHTYEQYF; CDR3nt: TGTGCCAGCAGTTTCCGGGATATGCATACCTACGAGCAGTACTTC
v_gene: TRBV9; len: 17; d_gene: TRBD2; j_gene: TRBJ2-3; abundance: -; CDR3aa: CASSPQFTSGNTDTQYF; CDR3nt: TGTGCCAGCAGCCCCCAGTTCACTAGCGGGAATACAGATACGCAGTATTTT
v_gene: TRBV4-1; len: 18; d_gene: TRBD1; j_gene: TRBJ1-5; abundance: once; CDR3aa: CASSQLHRGPYRNQPQHF; CDR3nt: TGCGCCAGCAGCCAACTCCACAGGGGGCCCTATCGCAATCAGCCCCAGCATTTT
v_gene: TRBV9; len: 12; d_gene: -; j_gene: TRBJ1-1; abundance: -; CDR3aa: CASSHPGAEAFF; CDR3nt: TGTGCCAGCAGCCACCCTGGGGCAGAAGCTTTCTTT
v_gene: TRBV7-8; len: 16; d_gene: TRBD1; j_gene: TRBJ1-2; abundance: -; CDR3aa: CASSPRDRDTNYGYTF; CDR3nt: TGTGCCAGCAGCCCCCGGGACAGGGATACTAACTATGGCTACACCTTC
v_gene: TRBV9; len: 16; d_gene: TRBD2; j_gene: TRBJ2-7; abundance: -; CDR3aa: CASSAFGLAGSYEQYF; CDR3nt: TGTGCCAGCAGCGCCTTTGGGCTAGCGGGATCCTACGAGCAGTACTTC
v_gene: TRBV7-6; len: 13; d_gene: -; j_gene: TRBJ1-1; abundance: -; CDR3aa: CASSSAPGTEAFF; CDR3nt: TGTGCCAGCAGCTCGGCCCCCGGCACTGAAGCTTTCTTT
v_gene: TRBV27; len: 16; d_gene: -; j_gene: TRBJ2-7; abundance: -; CDR3aa: CASSFFGGAVVNEQYF; CDR3nt: TGTGCCAGCAGTTTTTTCGGGGGCGCCGTCGTTAACGAGCAGTACTTC
v_gene: TRBV7-3; len: 16; d_gene: TRBD2; j_gene: TRBJ2-1; abundance: -; CDR3aa: CASSKGLAGLNNEQFF; CDR3nt: TGTGCCAGCAGCAAGGGACTAGCGGGACTTAACAATGAGCAGTTCTTC
v_gene: TRBV7-2; len: 13; d_gene: TRBD1; j_gene: TRBJ1-1; abundance: -; CDR3aa: CASSLGQGIEAFF; CDR3nt: TGTGCCAGCAGCTTAGGACAGGGGATAGAAGCTTTCTTT
v_gene: TRBV4-2; len: 16; d_gene: -; j_gene: TRBJ2-7; abundance: -; CDR3aa: CASSQDFDSFDGEQYF; CDR3nt: TGTGCCAGCAGCCAAGATTTTGATAGCTTTGACGGCGAGCAGTACTTC
v_gene: TRBV19; len: 14; d_gene: -; j_gene: TRBJ2-7; abundance: -; CDR3aa: CASSATGGSYEQYF; CDR3nt: TGTGCCTCGTCCGCGACAGGAGGCTCCTACGAGCAGTACTTC
v_gene: TRBV9; len: 18; d_gene: TRBD2; j_gene: TRBJ2-1; abundance: -; CDR3aa: CASSAPPNGGSPIHEQFF; CDR3nt: TGTGCCAGCAGCGCCCCCCCGAATGGCGGGAGCCCTATCCATGAGCAGTTCTTC
v_gene: TRBV28; len: 17; d_gene: TRBD2; j_gene: TRBJ2-7; abundance: -; CDR3aa: CASSPLDTSGSYYEQYF; CDR3nt: TGTGCCAGCAGTCCCTTAGACACTAGCGGGAGTTACTACGAGCAGTACTTC